This is a list of T cell receptor beta chains from one sample in a study of identical twins. TCRdb ran MiXCR on the 5' RACE reads and lists one entry per CDR3 protein. The sample carries about 1.7 million distinct CDR3 sequences, under 35% recorded once. Material: cord blood. The receptors come from a newborn girl in good health. Both conserved end residues are part of each CDR3. Each record gives: J gene, clone size, V gene, D gene, CDR3 protein, CDR3 DNA. A D gene is named only where the DNA matches it firmly. The size field is filled for only some rows; it gives once, few, many or a size class.

J: TRBJ1-1
size: many
V: TRBV2
D: TRBD1
CDR3: CASSQGATEAFF
DNA: TGTGCCAGCAGCCAGGGGGCCACTGAAGCTTTCTTT

J: TRBJ2-5
size: few
V: TRBV15
D: -
CDR3: CATSRDIPAGLQETQYF
DNA: TGTGCCACCAGCAGAGATATACCAGCGGGCCTCCAAGAGACCCAGTACTTC

J: TRBJ2-7
size: -
V: TRBV7-9
D: TRBD2
CDR3: CASSQKGLPGTSGSYEQYF
DNA: TGTGCCAGCAGCCAAAAGGGGTTACCCGGGACTAGCGGGTCCTACGAGCAGTACTTC

J: TRBJ2-5
size: few
V: TRBV28
D: TRBD1
CDR3: CASSPVDRQETQYF
DNA: TGTGCCAGCAGCCCCGTGGACAGGCAAGAGACCCAGTACTTC

J: TRBJ1-4
size: -
V: TRBV13
D: -
CDR3: CASSPRVGTPKATNEKLFF
DNA: TGTGCCAGCAGCCCTCGGGTTGGGACACCTAAAGCAACTAATGAAAAACTGTTTTTT

J: TRBJ2-5
size: few
V: TRBV20-1
D: TRBD1
CDR3: CSARPGQGTRETQYF
DNA: TGCAGTGCTAGGCCGGGACAGGGAACTCGAGAGACCCAGTACTTC

J: TRBJ1-6
size: -
V: TRBV6-1
D: TRBD1
CDR3: CASSPDREVPPLHF
DNA: TGTGCCAGCAGTCCGGACAGGGAGGTTCCACCCCTCCACTTT

J: TRBJ1-5
size: few
V: TRBV7-8
D: -
CDR3: CASSFAGPSNQPQHF
DNA: TGTGCCAGCAGCTTCGCCGGGCCGAGCAATCAGCCCCAGCATTTT

J: TRBJ2-7
size: few
V: TRBV7-9
D: -
CDR3: CASSLDEGMGDEQYF
DNA: TGTGCCAGCAGCTTAGACGAGGGGATGGGCGACGAGCAGTACTTC

J: TRBJ2-2
size: -
V: TRBV3-1
D: -
CDR3: CASSQFNTGELFF
DNA: TGTGCCAGCAGCCAATTTAACACCGGGGAGCTGTTTTTT

J: TRBJ2-2
size: -
V: TRBV9
D: -
CDR3: CASSVDLVGELFF
DNA: TGTGCCAGCAGCGTAGACCTGGTCGGGGAGCTGTTTTTT

J: TRBJ1-2
size: few
V: TRBV20-1
D: -
CDR3: CSARARPLTPYGYTF
DNA: TGCAGTGCTAGAGCTCGGCCCTTAACCCCCTATGGCTACACCTTC

J: TRBJ2-4
size: many
V: TRBV14
D: -
CDR3: CASSQDARRAKNIQYF
DNA: TGTGCCAGCAGCCAAGATGCCAGACGAGCCAAAAACATTCAGTACTTC

J: TRBJ2-1
size: -
V: TRBV20-1
D: -
CDR3: CSAPVREYNEQFF
DNA: TGCAGTGCTCCGGTTAGGGAATACAATGAGCAGTTCTTC

J: TRBJ2-7
size: -
V: TRBV19
D: TRBD2
CDR3: CTSSILAGAYEQYF
DNA: TGTACCAGTAGTATCCTAGCGGGGGCCTACGAGCAGTACTTC